Below, 14 T cell receptor beta chains from the same sample are listed, as sequenced in a study of T cells in localized non-small cell lung cancer. Some clones are missing from TCRdb's copy, which holds only in-frame ones; the method was immunoSEQ multiplex PCR. The sample records around 25,000 clones, 80% to 90% being singletons. The sample here was peripheral blood, taken before any cancer treatment. These TCRs come from a woman aged 40-75 years with stage I lung adenocarcinoma.

This chain links TRBV19 with TRBJ2-2, with 10 bases that match TRBD1. Trimming cost V 3 bases and J 6 bases; bases outside gene matches: 7. The germline V gene encodes CDR1 LNHDA and CDR2 SQIVND (reference sequence). The CDR3 runs 16 residues. The CDR3 spells CASSIGQGVWSGELFF. CDR3 nucleotides: TGTGCCAGTAGTATTGGACAGGGGGTATGGTCCGGGGAGCTGTTTTTT.

The chain recombines TRBV7-2 with TRBJ1-1, with D hard to call. Trimming cost V 5 bases and J 11 bases, with 18 bases left between them. Germline V gives CDR1 SGHTA, CDR2 FQGNSA. The CDR3 consists of 13 residues. The CDR3 DNA follows: TGTGCCAGCAGCGCTAACCCCAGGTCTGTTGCTTTCTTT. It encodes CASSANPRSVAFF.

The V and J genes are TRBV2 and TRBJ2-7; 9 nucleotides match TRBD1. Trimming cost V 9 bases and J 1 base; bases outside gene matches: 4. Germline CDR1 SNHLY, CDR2 FYNNEI. This CDR3 region has 13 residues. DNA of the CDR3: TGTGCCAGTGCCGGGACAGGGTCCTACGAGCAGTACTTC. It specifies CASAGTGSYEQYF.

The chain carries TRBV27 and TRBJ2-2, with no clear D. Trimming took 8 bases from V and 2 from J, leaving 15 bases between them. Germline V gives CDR1 MNHEY, CDR2 SMNVEV (reference sequence). The CDR3 runs to 15 residues. The DNA of the CDR3 is TGTGCCAGCGGGGTGGGTAGGTTAAACACCGGGGAGCTGTTTTTT. Its protein product is CASGVGRLNTGELFF.

The genes are TRBV28 and TRBJ1-4, with a tentative D call TRBD1 (5 bases). The CDR3 runs to 14 residues. V was trimmed by 5 bases and J by 6 bases, leaving 13 bases between them. The V gene's germline CDR1 is MDHEN and CDR2 SYDVKM. Here the CDR3 reads CASSPGDVDEKLFF. CDR3 bases: TGTGCCAGCAGTCCCGGGGACGTCGATGAAAAACTGTTTTTT.

The gene calls are TRBV7-2 and TRBJ1-2; 7 bases agree with TRBD1. Per the germline V gene, CDR1 is SGHTA and CDR2 is FQGNSA. V was clipped by 5 bases and J by 7 bases; unmatched bases: 16. The CDR3 runs 16 residues. The CDR3 region is CASSPRGDRAGFGYTF. CDR3 coding DNA: TGTGCCAGCAGCCCCCGAGGCGACAGGGCGGGGTTTGGCTACACCTTC.

The J gene is TRBJ1-2, the V gene TRBV27, with no clear D. This CDR3 is 12 amino acids long. Germline lookup yields CDR1 MNHEY and CDR2 SMNVEV (reference sequence). V lost 5 bases, J lost 8 bases, and 12 bases lay in between. CDR3 sequence: CASSQAPGGYTF. The CDR3 region has the DNA TGTGCCAGCAGTCAGGCTCCGGGGGGCTACACCTTC.

The rearrangement joins TRBV4-3 to TRBJ2-5; 8 bases map to TRBD1. V dropped 0 bases and J dropped 5; count of bases not matched to a gene: 14. Germline V gene lookup returns CDR1 LGHNA and CDR2 YSLEER. This CDR3 is 18 amino acids long. CDR3 coding DNA: TGCGCCAGCAGCCAAGATCCCCCCTGGCAGGGGGCGTGGGAGACCCAGTACTTC. Translation: CASSQDPPWQGAWETQYF.

The rearrangement links TRBV5-5 to TRBJ2-3; 10 nucleotides agree with TRBD2. V dropped 0 bases and J dropped 10; count of bases not matched to a gene: 8. The germline gives CDR1 SGHKS, CDR2 YYEKEE (reference sequence). This CDR3 contains 15 residues. Written as DNA, the CDR3 is TGTGCCAGCAGCTTGGAGCGAAGCGGGGGGGGCTCGCAGTATTTT. It encodes CASSLERSGGGSQYF. Full variable domain (outside the CDR3, taken from reference TRBV5-5 and TRBJ2-3): DAGVTQSPTHLIKTRGQQVTLRCSPISGHKSVSWYQQVLGQGPQFIFQYYEKEERGRGNFPDRFSARQFPNYSSELNVNALLLGDSALYLCASSLERSGGGSQYFGPGTRLTVL.

This clone was detected once. The chain combines TRBV30 with TRBJ1-6; 7 nucleotides agree with TRBD1. This CDR3 has 18 residues. V lost 2 bases to trimming and J lost 9 bases; unmatched junction nucleotides: 19. Germline V CDR1 and CDR2: GTSNPN, SVGIG (reference sequence). CDR3 bases: TGTGCCTGGAGTAAAAGGGGACAGCGAACCCTCGGGAGTTCACCCCTCCACTTT. Translated, it gives CAWSKRGQRTLGSSPLHF.

This rearrangement joins TRBV7-9 to TRBJ2-5; 9 nucleotides match TRBD1. Germline V CDR1 and CDR2: SEHNR, FQNEAQ (reference sequence). V lost 6 bases, J lost 5 bases, and 4 bases stayed unmatched. The CDR3 spans 13 residues. The chain's CDR3 is CASRGQGLETQYF. The CDR3 DNA follows: TGTGCCAGCAGGGGACAGGGCTTGGAGACCCAGTACTTC.

This chain connects TRBV2 to TRBJ1-2; D ambiguous. V was shortened by 1 base and J by 6 bases, with 15 bases between the two germline ends. The germline gives CDR1 SNHLY, CDR2 FYNNEI. This CDR3 region has 15 residues. The CDR3 is CASSEEVRPWDGYTF. For the CDR3, the DNA is TGTGCCAGCAGTGAAGAGGTGCGACCTTGGGATGGCTACACCTTC.

The chain uses TRBV12-5 and TRBJ1-1; D gene uncertain. Germline values: CDR1 LGHNT, CDR2 FRNRAP. The CDR3 extends over 13 amino acids. Deletions cut 6 bases from V and 0 bases from J, with 8 bases between. As DNA, the CDR3 is TGTGCTAGTGGCTATTTGGTGAACACTGAAGCTTTCTTT. Translating it yields CASGYLVNTEAFF.

This clone came up a few times. The chain links TRBV19 to TRBJ1-4; the D gene is possibly TRBD1 (5 bases). From germline, CDR1 is LNHDA and CDR2 SQIVND (reference sequence). Trimming shortened V by 4 bases and J by 0 bases, and 12 bases separated the two germline ends. This CDR3 is built from 16 residues. CDR3 DNA: TGTGCCAGTAGTACAGGGCGGACCGCAACTAATGAAAAACTGTTTTTT. Protein product: CASSTGRTATNEKLFF.